One sample yielded the 15 T cell receptor beta chains listed below, sequenced in a study of cytomegalovirus exposure and HLA in healthy donors. PCR was performed using 60 Vbeta and 13 Jbeta primers. Here immunoSEQ multiplex PCR was the method, and the copy in TCRdb shows in-frame clones only, minus some. This table has about 200,000 clones, roughly 80% appearing once. Sequencing was carried out using PBMCs. These receptors were obtained from a woman aged 25 to 39 in good health and CMV-seronegative.

This clone was seen a few times. The chain uses TRBV7-9 and TRBJ1-1; tentatively, D is TRBD1 (6 bases). CDR3 length: 15 amino acids. Per the germline V gene, CDR1 is SEHNR and CDR2 is FQNEAQ (reference sequence). V shed 1 base and J shed 6 bases, with 15 bases lying between them. CDR3 in DNA: TGTGCCAGCAGCTTAGTCCTCGCCAGGGGAGCTGAAGCTTTCTTT. Translating gives CASSLVLARGAEAFF.

This clone was found a few times. The chain combines TRBV18 with TRBJ1-2, with 7 bases matching TRBD1. Trimming at V came to 3 bases and at J to 5 bases, leaving 12 bases not matched to a gene. CDR3 length: 16 residues. Per germline, CDR1 KGHSH and CDR2 LQKENI. For the CDR3, the DNA is TGTGCCAGCTCACCCTCAGGGGCCGGACAGGATTATGGCTACACCTTC. Residues: CASSPSGAGQDYGYTF.

CDR3 loop: CASSLGQGTGELFF. The CDR3 nucleotides read TGTGCCAGCAGCTTAGGTCAGGGCACCGGGGAGCTGTTTTTT. The chain recombines TRBV7-8 with TRBJ2-2, with a possible D match to TRBD1 (5 bases). The CDR3 is 14 amino acids. The germline CDR1 and CDR2 sequences are SGHVS and FQNEAQ. V was trimmed by 1 base and J by 4 bases, leaving 7 bases between them.

The chain links TRBV7-9 to TRBJ2-7; weak D call: TRBD2 (7 bases). Germline-derived CDR1 and CDR2 are SEHNR and FQNEAQ (reference sequence). Trimming shortened V by 5 bases and J by 4 bases, and 18 bases separated the two germline ends. The CDR3 totals 15 residues. The CDR3 sequence is CASSQEVEGGYEQYF. CDR3 DNA sequence: TGTGCCAGCAGCCAAGAAGTCGAGGGGGGGTACGAGCAGTACTTC.

Only a few counts were recorded for this clone. This rearrangement joins TRBV10-3 to TRBJ2-6, with 8 nucleotides matching TRBD1. After removal of 6 bases from V and 2 bases from J, the junction contained 9 bases not matched to a gene. Germline values: CDR1 ENHRY, CDR2 SYGVKD. The CDR3 is made up of 17 amino acids. The CDR3 reads CAIRTPDRGAGANVLTF. In DNA form, the CDR3 reads TGTGCCATCAGAACCCCCGACAGGGGTGCTGGGGCCAACGTCCTGACTTTC.

This sequence joins TRBV5-1 and TRBJ1-6; no clear D. The CDR3 runs 16 residues. In germline, CDR1 is SGHRS, CDR2 YFSETQ. Trimming stripped 0 bases from V and 10 bases from J, with 17 bases between. The CDR3 region is CASSLAFVGLGSPLHF. As DNA, the CDR3 is TGCGCCAGCAGCTTGGCCTTTGTCGGACTTGGGTCACCCCTCCACTTT.

The rearrangement uses TRBV10-3 and TRBJ2-7, with 7 bases matching TRBD1. V was pared by 10 bases and J by 3 bases, with 9 bases of the junction left unmatched. Germline CDR1 ENHRY, CDR2 SYGVKD. CDR3 length: 13 residues. This chain's CDR3 is CATAVGQYYEQYF. Written as DNA, the CDR3 is TGTGCCACCGCGGTGGGACAGTACTACGAGCAGTACTTC.

This clone was seen a handful of times. The J gene is TRBJ1-1, the V gene TRBV5-4, with D unclear. The CDR3 runs to 14 residues. Trimming removed 2 bases at V and 4 bases at J, with 12 bases between. Germline V gene sequence: CDR1 SGHNT, CDR2 YYREEE (reference sequence). For the CDR3, the DNA is TGTGCCAGCAGCTTCCAGGACTGGGGCACTGAAGCTTTCTTT. This gives the protein CASSFQDWGTEAFF.

This clone was detected once. This rearrangement joins TRBV30 to TRBJ1-5; D may be TRBD1 (5 bases). CDR1 and CDR2 (germline): GTSNPN, SVGIG (reference sequence). V was pared by 0 bases and J by 7 bases, with 13 bases between. The CDR3 runs to 14 residues. The CDR3 loop reads CAWSVSGFGQPQHF. The DNA of the CDR3 is TGTGCCTGGAGTGTATCAGGGTTTGGACAGCCCCAGCATTTT.

The rearrangement links TRBV2 to TRBJ2-1, with D possibly matching TRBD2 (5 bases). The V gene lost 6 bases and the J gene lost 0 bases, with 12 bases spanning the gap. The V gene's germline CDR1 is SNHLY and CDR2 FYNNEI. The CDR3 is made up of 15 amino acids. DNA for the CDR3: TGTGCCAGCAGCGCTACTAGTAGCTCCTACAATGAGCAGTTCTTC. Amino acids: CASSATSSSYNEQFF.

V is TRBV11-2 and J is TRBJ1-1; 9 bases line up with TRBD1. Germline loops: CDR1 SGHAT, CDR2 FQNNGV. This CDR3 is built from 15 residues. Trimming at V came to 2 bases and at J to 1 base, leaving 2 bases not matched to a gene. The CDR3 nucleotides are TGTGCCAGCAGCTTAATGGGACAGGGGAACACTGAAGCTTTCTTT. Amino acids: CASSLMGQGNTEAFF.

The J gene is TRBJ1-5, the V gene TRBV11-2; TRBD1 agrees at 7 bases. The CDR3 runs to 15 residues. Trimming at V came to 2 bases and at J to 4 bases, leaving 5 bases not matched to a gene. Per germline, CDR1 SGHAT and CDR2 FQNNGV. CDR3 bases: TGTGCCAGCAGCTTACGGACAGGACCAAATCAGCCCCAGCATTTT. Residues: CASSLRTGPNQPQHF.

The chain recombines TRBV11-2 with TRBJ2-7; D remains ambiguous. Trimming cost V 6 bases and J 5 bases, with 14 bases left between them. The CDR3 extends over 13 amino acids. Germline CDR1 reads SGHAT; CDR2 reads FQNNGV. Here the CDR3 DNA reads TGTGCCAGCAGGCCGCGAGGATTCCACGAGCAGTACTTC. Its translation is CASRPRGFHEQYF. Looking up the rest from reference TRBV11-2 and TRBJ2-7 gives the full variable domain: EAGVAQSPRYKIIEKRQSVAFWCNPISGHATLYWYQQILGQGPKLLIQFQNNGVVDDSQLPKDRFSAERLKGVDSTLKIQPAKLEDSAVYLCASRPRGFHEQYFGPGTRLTVT.

This sequence joins TRBV5-1 and TRBJ1-2, with D perhaps TRBD1 (6 bases). The V gene's germline CDR1 is SGHRS and CDR2 YFSETQ. Trimming stripped 4 bases from V and 4 bases from J, with 23 bases between. CDR3 size: 17 residues. The CDR3 coding sequence is TGCGCCAGCAGCCCGCTTCCCGGGACACGGGATCCCTATGGCTACACCTTC. Its protein product is CASSPLPGTRDPYGYTF.

The chain combines TRBV11-1 with TRBJ1-1, with a possible D match to TRBD1 (6 bases). The CDR3 extends over 15 amino acids. Germline-derived CDR1 and CDR2 are SGHAT and FQDESV (reference sequence). The V end was cut by 5 bases, the J end by 0 bases, with 13 bases between. CDR3 nucleotide sequence: TGTGCCAGCAGCCTCACCGGGACACTGAACACTGAAGCTTTCTTT. Amino acid sequence: CASSLTGTLNTEAFF.